This is a list of T cell receptor beta chains from one sample in a study of cytomegalovirus exposure and HLA in healthy donors. The data were produced by immunoSEQ multiplex PCR, yet TCRdb's version contains in-frame clones alone and is incomplete. Of 150,000 to 200,000 clones in the sample, roughly 90% are singletons; the top ten hold roughly 4.2%. Sequences were obtained from PBMCs. The receptors stem from a man aged 18 to 35 in good health and CMV-seropositive. Both conserved end residues are part of each CDR3. Some rows have no size entry. The others give once, few or many, or a class for an expanded clone.

>17|TRBJ2-6|.|TRBV28
CASSEQGAVTGANVLTF
>15|TRBJ2-7|.|TRBV11-3
CASSLGYSGDYEQYF
>16|TRBJ2-3|.|TRBV5-4
CASSLAEIAGADTQYF
>15|TRBJ2-7|.|TRBV18
CASSLSGTSGYEQYF
>14|TRBJ2-3|.|TRBV2
CASSDSSGRETQYF
>16|TRBJ2-7|once|TRBV4-2
CASSQDFAGASYEQYF
>13|TRBJ2-5|.|TRBV9
CASSVSQQETQYF
>15|TRBJ2-1|.|TRBV6-5
CASSYRLAGRWEQFF
>19|TRBJ2-2|.|TRBV5-1
CASRRGILSGSTNTGELFF
>18|TRBJ2-1|once|TRBV27
CASRATSGREGPYNEQFF
>15|TRBJ2-1|.|TRBV27
CASNGVAGGGGEQFF
>15|TRBJ2-2|.|TRBV5-1
CASSREAVATGELFF
>17|TRBJ2-3|.|TRBV9
CASSAGLAGEVADTQYF
>14|TRBJ1-5|.|TRBV12-5
CASGFGDSDQPQHF
>19|TRBJ2-1|.|TRBV13
CASSLLGREGRGRNNEQFF
>15|TRBJ2-7|few|TRBV6-5
CASSTTSGMAYEQYF
>15|TRBJ2-7|.|TRBV27
CASSFDRVGSYEQYF
>17|TRBJ2-5|.|TRBV5-4
CASTSGRGERFQETQYF
>13|TRBJ1-1|.|TRBV28
CASKTGARDEAFF
>14|TRBJ2-4|.|TRBV19
CASSLLGAKNIQYF
>16|TRBJ2-1|.|TRBV5-4
CASRLIPAGTYNEQFF
>14|TRBJ2-7|.|TRBV11-3
CASSPGQGYYEQYF
>13|TRBJ2-7|.|TRBV11-2
CASSLGGSYEQYF
>17|TRBJ2-7|.|TRBV7-9
CASSLALKAGGTYEQYF
>15|TRBJ2-7|.|TRBV27
CASSHTGISAYEQYF
>15|TRBJ2-1|.|TRBV19
CASRGRGLAGYEQFF
>14|TRBJ1-2|once|TRBV10-3
CAISDLDRADGYTF
>15|TRBJ2-2|.|TRBV28
CASSSGQGIAGELFF
>13|TRBJ2-1|.|TRBV7-3
CASSLWENNEQFF
>15|TRBJ2-1|.|TRBV12-5
CASGPGTSGSYEQFF
>15|TRBJ1-4|.|TRBV27
CASSFVGTGGRKLFF
>15|TRBJ2-5|.|TRBV14
CASSPYQQGRETQYF
>15|TRBJ1-4|.|TRBV28
CASSLRGEPNEKLFF
>14|TRBJ2-7|.|TRBV4-1
CASSPSEVLGEQYF
>16|TRBJ2-5|.|TRBV7-9
CASSADRGTLQETQYF
>15|TRBJ2-7|.|TRBV5-1
CASSLALAGGYEQYF
>15|TRBJ2-1|.|TRBV5-1
CASSNGQGASNEQFF
>13|TRBJ1-5|.|TRBV10-2
CASSEWGRQPQHF
>14|TRBJ2-7|.|TRBV28
CASSLDRPPYEQYF
>17|TRBJ2-1|.|TRBV28
CASSLLSWGGPVNEQFF
>13|TRBJ1-2|.|TRBV7-9
CASSLGGNYGYTF
>14|TRBJ2-2|.|TRBV6-5
CASHGTSFPGELFF
>12|TRBJ2-7|few|TRBV6-1
CASSKDTYEQYF
>16|TRBJ1-3|.|TRBV18
CASSPGTGGSGNTIYF
>13|TRBJ1-1|.|TRBV12-5
CASGSVQGAGAFF
>15|TRBJ2-7|many|TRBV11-2
CASSSYYGGVYEQYF
>15|TRBJ1-1|.|TRBV19
CASRHRQGGNTEAFF
>16|TRBJ2-5|once|TRBV21-1
CASSKDGSGAQETQYF
>15|TRBJ2-2|.|TRBV9
CASSLAGDNTGELFF
>15|TRBJ2-7|.|TRBV6-1
CASSEVGVGAYEQYF
>14|TRBJ2-5|.|TRBV2
CASSSTRSEVAQYF
>15|TRBJ1-1|.|TRBV9
CASSVGPGTGNRAFF